This T cell receptor (beta chain) came from a study of CD8 T cells in Susac syndrome. Study-level results: An acknowledgment was made by the study that its TCR sequencing and HLA analysis involved relatively few individuals. Susac-specific public clones found in total CD8+ repertoires numbered some 17, and those in CD8+ TEMRA repertoires numbered a few. The greatest CD8+ clonal expansion in Susac occurred in TEMRA cells and in active patients.

With random hexamers, reverse transcription was performed on roughly 0.45 to 1 ug of RNA. TCRdb fed the immunoSEQ multiplex PCR reads into MiXCR, producing one record per CDR3 protein. Of around 80,000 distinct CDR3 sequences listed, about 93% are singletons. To note about this clonotype: Its antigen is unidentified.

CDR1 and CDR2 (germline): MDHEN, SYDVKM. J was trimmed by 6 bases and V by 5 bases; bases with no gene match: 3. The CDR3 loop spans 12 amino acids. This receptor was taken from a human donor with Susac syndrome. The specimen was CD8+ T cells from PBMCs. The chain recombines TRBV28 with TRBJ1-2, with 7 bases lining up with TRBD1. CDR3 DNA: TGTGCCAGCAGTATAACAGGGGATGGCTACACCTTC. Its protein is CASSITGDGYTF.